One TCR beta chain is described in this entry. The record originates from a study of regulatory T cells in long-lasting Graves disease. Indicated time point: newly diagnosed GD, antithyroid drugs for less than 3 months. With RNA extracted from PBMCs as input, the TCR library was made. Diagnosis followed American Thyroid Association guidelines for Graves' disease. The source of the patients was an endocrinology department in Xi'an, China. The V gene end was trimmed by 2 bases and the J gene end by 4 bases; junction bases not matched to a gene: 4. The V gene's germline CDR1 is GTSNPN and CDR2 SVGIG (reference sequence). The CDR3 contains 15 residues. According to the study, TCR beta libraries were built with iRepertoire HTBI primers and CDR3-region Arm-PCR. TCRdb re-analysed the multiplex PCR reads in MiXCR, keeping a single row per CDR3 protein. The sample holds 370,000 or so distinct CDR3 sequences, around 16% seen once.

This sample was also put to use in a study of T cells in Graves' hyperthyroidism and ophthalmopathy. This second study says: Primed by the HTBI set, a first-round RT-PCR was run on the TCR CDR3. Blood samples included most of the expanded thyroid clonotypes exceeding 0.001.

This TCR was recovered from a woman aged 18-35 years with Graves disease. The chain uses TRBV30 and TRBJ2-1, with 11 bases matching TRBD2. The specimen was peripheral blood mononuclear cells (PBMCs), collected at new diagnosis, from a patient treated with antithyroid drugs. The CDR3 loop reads CAWSPGTSGYNEQFF. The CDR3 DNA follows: TGTGCCTGGAGTCCGGGGACTAGCGGATACAATGAGCAGTTCTTC.